A single sample is the source of the 14 T cell receptor beta chains below, sequenced in a study of T cell responses to AZD1222 COVID-19 vaccine. Assay used: immunoSEQ multiplex PCR; TCRdb lists only in-frame clones, some missing. The sample contains 120,000 or so clones, 75% to 90% of which appear only once. The sequenced sample was peripheral blood, obtained on day 0 of AZD1222 vaccination. These TCRs come from an adult in good health.

This chain joins TRBV15 and TRBJ1-4; TRBD1 matches 7 bases. The CDR3 totals 15 residues. Germline V gives CDR1 LNHNV, CDR2 YYDKDF (reference sequence). V dropped 5 bases and J dropped 3; count of bases not matched to a gene: 6. The DNA of the CDR3 is TGTGCCACCAGCTCAGGGGGTGAGGCTAATGAAAAACTGTTTTTT. Protein: CATSSGGEANEKLFF.

The count of this clone is one. The chain couples TRBV27 to TRBJ2-7; 12 positions agree with TRBD1. The germline V gene has CDR1 MNHEY and CDR2 SMNVEV (reference sequence). There are 17 residues in the CDR3. The J segment lost 6 bases and the V segment lost 0 bases, leaving 9 bases of the junction unmatched. The CDR3 here is CASSLSGWGTGGGEQYF. The CDR3 nucleotides are TGTGCCAGCAGTTTATCCGGCTGGGGGACAGGGGGCGGCGAGCAGTACTTC.

Comment on this clone: Compared with germline, one end of the junction differs, possibly owing to a read error. In DNA, the CDR3 is TGTGCCAGCAGCTTGGGGACTAGCCTACCAAGGGACTTC. Translated, it gives CASSLGTSLPRDF. J is TRBJ2-7 and V is TRBV5-4; 8 bases agree with TRBD2. From germline, CDR1 is SGHNT and CDR2 YYREEE (reference sequence). This CDR3 is 13 amino acids long.

The chain couples TRBV7-9 to TRBJ2-2; D might be TRBD2 (6 bases). The CDR3 is made up of 14 amino acids. Germline values: CDR1 SEHNR, CDR2 FQNEAQ (reference sequence). V was cut by 2 bases and J by 6 bases, with 10 bases left in between. The CDR3 bases are TGTGCCAGCAGCTTATCGGGGGACGCCGGGGAGCTGTTTTTT. This codes for CASSLSGDAGELFF. The variable domain in full, with the rest retrieved from reference TRBV7-9 and TRBJ2-2, is DTGVSQNPRHKITKRGQNVTFRCDPISEHNRLYWYRQTLGQGPEFLTYFQNEAQLEKSRLLSDRFSAERPKGSFSTLEIQRTEQGDSAMYLCASSLSGDAGELFFGEGSRLTVL.

This clone was seen only once. V usage is TRBV5-6 and J usage is TRBJ1-2; 7 bases agree with TRBD1. Germline V gene lookup returns CDR1 SGHDT and CDR2 YYEEEE. Trimming removed 0 bases from V and 8 bases from J; junction bases left unmatched: 4. The length of the CDR3 is 13 residues. CDR3 sequence (DNA): TGTGCCAGCAGCTTGGACAGGGGCGCGGGCTACACCTTC. It specifies CASSLDRGAGYTF.

The V and J genes are TRBV6-2 or TRBV6-3 and TRBJ1-5; 7 bases align to TRBD1. V dropped 6 bases and J dropped 7; count of bases not matched to a gene: 6. The CDR3 sequence is 13 residues long. Germline CDR1 reads MNHEY; CDR2 reads SVGEGT. The CDR3 loop is CASSATGVQPQHF. The DNA for the CDR3 is TGTGCCAGCAGCGCCACAGGGGTGCAGCCCCAGCATTTT.

This chain links TRBV23-1 with TRBJ2-1, with D possibly TRBD1 on 6 matching bases. TRBV23-1 is reported as an ORF; its role is uncertain. The CDR3 has 16 amino acids. The V gene lost 3 bases and the J gene lost 0 bases, with 12 bases spanning the gap. CDR3 DNA sequence: TGCGCCAGCAGTCAGAAGAGGGGGAACTCCTACAATGAGCAGTTCTTC. Protein product: CASSQKRGNSYNEQFF.

In this sample, this clone turned up once. The rearrangement joins TRBV7-2 to TRBJ1-2; TRBD1 is a possible D gene (6 bases). CDR1 and CDR2 (germline): SGHTA, FQGNSA. V lost 3 bases and J 7 bases, leaving 15 bases between the germline ends. This CDR3 region has 14 residues. The CDR3 nucleotides are TGTGCCAGCAGCTTGGGACATTCTTCAGGTGGCTACACCTTC. It translates to CASSLGHSSGGYTF. The full variable domain, with the rest looked up from reference TRBV7-2 and TRBJ1-2, is GAGVSQSPSNKVTEKGKDVELRCDPISGHTALYWYRQSLGQGLEFLIYFQGNSAPDKSGLPSDRFSAERTGGSVSTLTIQRTQQEDSAVYLCASSLGHSSGGYTFGSGTRLTVV.

The J gene is TRBJ2-3, the V gene TRBV29-1; D call uncertain. Per the germline V gene, CDR1 is SQVTM and CDR2 is ANQGSEA. The CDR3 is made up of 14 amino acids. The V and J ends lost 3 bases and 0 bases respectively, with 10 bases between them. The CDR3 nucleotides are TGCAGCGTTGATGCGGTCCGGAGCACAGATACGCAGTATTTT. Its translation: CSVDAVRSTDTQYF.

CDR3 nucleotides: TGTGCCAGCAGCTTAAGACCCGGACACCCCAAAAAATCCTATGGCTACACCTTC. Its protein is CASSLRPGHPKKSYGYTF. The chain is built from TRBV7-3 and TRBJ1-2; maybe TRBD1 (5 bases). Germline V gene data show CDR1 as SGHTA and CDR2 as FQGTGA. Trimming took 1 base from V and 4 from J, leaving 22 bases between them. There are 18 residues in the CDR3.

This clone was detected once. V is TRBV7-9 and J is TRBJ2-7; D remains unclear. This CDR3 has 12 residues. The ends were cut back, 2 bases at V and 4 bases at J, with 6 bases in the middle. In germline, CDR1 is SEHNR, CDR2 FQNEAQ (reference sequence). The DNA for the CDR3 is TGTGCCAGCAGCTTACAGCTATACGAGCAGTACTTC. This translates into CASSLQLYEQYF. Drawing the rest from reference TRBV7-9 and TRBJ2-7, the complete variable domain is DTGVSQNPRHKITKRGQNVTFRCDPISEHNRLYWYRQTLGQGPEFLTYFQNEAQLEKSRLLSDRFSAERPKGSFSTLEIQRTEQGDSAMYLCASSLQLYEQYFGPGTRLTVT.

This chain connects TRBV3-1 (or the pseudogene TRBV3-2) to TRBJ2-7; 7 nucleotides line up with TRBD2. Unmatched junction bases numbered 9, after V lost 1 base and J lost 0 bases. Germline CDR1 LGHDT, CDR2 YNNKEL (reference sequence). The length of the CDR3 is 17 residues. The DNA for the CDR3 is TGTGCCAGCAGCCAAGGGGGCGGGGAGGGGCCCTCCTACGAGCAGTACTTC. Translated: CASSQGGGEGPSYEQYF.

V and J are TRBV2 and TRBJ2-7, with D perhaps being TRBD1 or TRBD2 (5 bases each). The CDR3 is 11 residues long. Between the trimmed V and J ends, which lost 7 bases and 5 bases, there was a span of 9 bases. Germline loops: CDR1 SNHLY, CDR2 FYNNEI. The CDR3 DNA is TGTGCCAGCAAGAGAGGGGACGAGCAGTACTTC. Translating it yields CASKRGDEQYF.

The CDR3 reads CASSAGGEQYF. The CDR3 DNA reads as TGTGCCAGCAGCGCGGGAGGAGAGCAGTACTTC. The V call is TRBV7-6, the J call TRBJ2-7, with TRBD2 matching 8 bases. CDR1 is SGHVS, CDR2 FNYEAQ, per germline. The length of the CDR3 is 11 residues. The V and J ends lost 5 bases and 7 bases, in that order; junction bases with no gene match: 1.